A single sample gave rise to the 21 T cell receptor beta chains below, sequenced in a study of blood T cell repertoires in COVID-19. Generated by immunoSEQ multiplex PCR, the TCRdb table keeps only in-frame clones and is missing some. This table holds under 200,000 clones, more than 70% found once. Sequenced sample: peripheral blood. These receptors came from a man aged 40-55 years with active or convalescent COVID-19.

The V and J genes are TRBV28 and TRBJ1-2; TRBD1 matches at 8 bases. CDR1 and CDR2 from the germline V gene are MDHEN and SYDVKM. The ends lost 2 bases at V and 4 bases at J; junction bases unmatched: 6. This CDR3 is 15 amino acids long. CDR3 nucleotide sequence: TGTGCCAGCAGTTTAAGTGCAGGGGGCCGCTATGGCTACACCTTC. As protein: CASSLSAGGRYGYTF.

In this sample, this clone turned up once. This rearrangement joins TRBV25-1 to TRBJ2-5; the D gene is possibly TRBD1 (7 bases). Germline V gene sequence: CDR1 MGHDK, CDR2 SYGVNS. The CDR3 sequence is 16 residues long. V lost 2 bases, J lost 2 bases, and 15 bases lay in between. The DNA for the CDR3 is TGTGCCAGCAGTGAAACGAGGGCAGGGGGGCAAGAGACCCAGTACTTC. It encodes CASSETRAGGQETQYF.

The gene calls are TRBV15 and TRBJ1-5, with D tentatively TRBD1 (6 bases). V lost 5 bases and J lost 4, with 30 bases in between. The CDR3 totals 20 residues. Germline V CDR1 and CDR2: LNHNV, YYDKDF (reference sequence). The CDR3: CATSRSQGLGNVWGNQPQHF. In nucleotides, the CDR3 is TGTGCCACCAGCCGATCCCAGGGGCTAGGAAATGTTTGGGGTAATCAGCCCCAGCATTTT.

The V and J genes are TRBV5-8 and TRBJ2-3; weak D call: TRBD2 (6 bases). CDR1 is SGHTS, CDR2 YDEGEE, per germline. Trimming pared 2 bases from V and 0 bases from J, leaving 13 bases between. The CDR3 extends over 16 amino acids. In nucleotides, the CDR3 is TGTGCCAGCAGCTTCCCCGCGGGGTCGAGCACAGATACGCAGTATTTT. Amino acids: CASSFPAGSSTDTQYF.

The chain carries TRBV5-6 and TRBJ1-6; a weak D match, TRBD1 (5 bases). Per germline, CDR1 SGHDT and CDR2 YYEEEE. Trimming shortened V by 6 bases and J by 6 bases, and 10 bases separated the two germline ends. This CDR3 has 13 residues. This CDR3 reads CASTIRGNSPLHF. Written as DNA, the CDR3 is TGTGCCAGCACCATAAGGGGTAATTCACCCCTCCACTTT.

This clone came up once. The V gene is TRBV7-2, the J gene TRBJ1-2, with TRBD1 matching 9 bases. V shed 9 bases and J 4 bases; nucleotides not matched to a gene: 6. This CDR3 is built from 13 residues. Germline values: CDR1 SGHTA, CDR2 FQGNSA. The DNA for the CDR3 is TGTGCCAGTTCGGGACAGGGCTTCTATGGCTACACCTTC. Protein: CASSGQGFYGYTF.

This rearrangement joins TRBV7-2 to TRBJ2-7, with TRBD2 matching over 10 bases. The V gene's germline CDR1 is SGHTA and CDR2 FQGNSA. The CDR3 runs to 14 residues. Trimming at V came to 11 bases and at J to 6 bases, leaving 13 bases not matched to a gene. Written as DNA, the CDR3 is TGTGCCTCCTCTTTGGCTAGCGGGGGCCCCGAGCAGTACTTC. It codes for CASSLASGGPEQYF.

CDR3 sequence reads: CASSVRTGRGTGELFF. CDR3 nucleotide sequence: TGTGCCAGCAGCGTAAGGACAGGGCGAGGGACCGGGGAGCTGTTTTTT. The chain carries TRBV9 and TRBJ2-2, with TRBD1 matching over 8 bases. Germline values: CDR1 SGDLS, CDR2 YYNGEE. V was pared by 1 base and J by 5 bases, with 7 bases of the junction left unmatched. CDR3 size: 16 residues.

The chain uses TRBV11-2 and TRBJ2-4; 15 bases align to TRBD2. V lost 5 bases and J lost 0; bases outside the gene matches: 5. This CDR3 contains 18 residues. CDR1 SGHAT and CDR2 FQNNGV come from the germline V gene. This chain's CDR3 is CASSTWTSGGVAKNIQYF. CDR3 bases: TGTGCCAGCAGCACCTGGACTAGCGGGGGGGTAGCCAAAAACATTCAGTACTTC.

V gene TRBV7-9 combines with J gene TRBJ1-5; 7 bases align to TRBD1. This CDR3 contains 14 residues. Trimming cost V 3 bases and J 3 bases; bases outside gene matches: 2. In germline, CDR1 is SEHNR, CDR2 FQNEAQ (reference sequence). The CDR3 nucleotides are TGTGCCAGCAGCTTCGGACAGGCCAATCAGCCCCAGCATTTT. This translates into CASSFGQANQPQHF.

The V and J genes are TRBV15 and TRBJ1-3; 8 positions agree with TRBD1. After removal of 1 base from V and 0 bases from J, the junction contained 5 bases not matched to a gene. Per the germline V gene, CDR1 is LNHNV and CDR2 is YYDKDF (reference sequence). The CDR3 length is 17 residues. The CDR3 reads CATSRAGTGNSGNTIYF. In nucleotides, the CDR3 is TGTGCCACCAGCAGAGCCGGGACAGGTAACTCTGGAAACACCATATATTTT.

This clone has a single count. This chain joins TRBV10-3 and TRBJ1-5; 8 bases match TRBD1. The CDR3 sequence is 13 residues long. Trimming removed 6 bases from V and 7 bases from J; junction bases left unmatched: 5. Germline CDR1 reads ENHRY; CDR2 reads SYGVKD. CDR3 amino acids: CAIRDREGQPQHF. Here the CDR3 DNA reads TGTGCCATCAGGGACAGGGAGGGGCAGCCCCAGCATTTT.

V is TRBV29-1 and J is TRBJ2-3, with D possibly being TRBD1 (5 bases). The length of the CDR3 is 12 residues. V was trimmed by 5 bases and J by 2 bases, leaving 8 bases between them. Germline CDR1 reads SQVTM; CDR2 reads ANQGSEA. CDR3 residues: CSVRRDTDTQYF. The CDR3 nucleotides read TGCAGCGTTCGCAGGGACACAGATACGCAGTATTTT.

This clone was detected only once. The chain recombines TRBV11-3 with TRBJ2-1; tentatively, D is TRBD1 (5 bases). The CDR3 consists of 15 residues. In germline, CDR1 is SGHNT, CDR2 YENEEA. Trimming pared 3 bases from V and 0 bases from J, leaving 9 bases between. CDR3 coding DNA: TGTGCCAGCAGCTTCACAAGGGGCTCCTACAATGAGCAGTTCTTC. It translates to CASSFTRGSYNEQFF. Full variable domain (missing parts from reference TRBV11-3 and TRBJ2-1): EAGVVQSPRYKIIEKKQPVAFWCNPISGHNTLYWYLQNLGQGPELLIRYENEEAVDDSQLPKDRFSAERLKGVDSTLKIQPAELGDSAVYLCASSFTRGSYNEQFFGPGTRLTVL.

The chain has TRBV2 and TRBJ1-1; D is uncertain. The V gene lost 7 bases and the J gene lost 0 bases, with 6 bases spanning the gap. This CDR3 contains 12 residues. Germline V CDR1 and CDR2: SNHLY, FYNNEI. The CDR3 coding sequence is TGTGCCAGCATACTCATGAACACTGAAGCTTTCTTT. It codes for CASILMNTEAFF.

This clone was counted once. V usage is TRBV11-2 and J usage is TRBJ2-2; TRBD1 might be the D (6 bases). Germline V gene lookup returns CDR1 SGHAT and CDR2 FQNNGV. Deletions cut 6 bases from V and 3 bases from J, with 17 bases between. The CDR3 has 16 amino acids. The CDR3 here is CASRAMMDRHTGELFF. The CDR3 DNA reads TGTGCCAGCAGAGCGATGATGGACAGACACACCGGGGAGCTGTTTTTT.

This sequence joins TRBV4-3 and TRBJ2-7, with 9 bases that match TRBD1. Germline V lookup: CDR1 LGHNA, CDR2 YSLEER. The CDR3 has 13 amino acids. The V and J ends lost 4 bases and 8 bases, in that order; junction bases with no gene match: 6. The CDR3 spells CASSPGQGIKQYF. The CDR3 DNA is TGCGCCAGCAGCCCCGGACAGGGGATTAAGCAGTACTTC.

The V call is TRBV28, the J call TRBJ1-1; no clear D. Germline assignment: CDR1 MDHEN and CDR2 SYDVKM. V lost 1 base and J lost 8, with 8 bases in between. The length of the CDR3 is 12 residues. The CDR3 loop reads CASSLFPGEAFF. The CDR3 DNA follows: TGTGCCAGCAGTTTATTCCCAGGAGAAGCTTTCTTT.

This clone was counted between two and nine times. This rearrangement joins TRBV5-6 to TRBJ1-6, with TRBD1 as a possible D gene (6 bases). The CDR3 covers 15 residues. CDR1 is SGHDT, CDR2 YYEEEE, per germline. Deletions cut 0 bases from V and 9 bases from J, with 13 bases between. Written as DNA, the CDR3 is TGTGCCAGCAGCTTGGTCGCAGGGGTAAGTTCACCCCTCCACTTT. Its translation is CASSLVAGVSSPLHF.

J is TRBJ2-3 and V is TRBV28, with 9 bases aligning to TRBD1. In germline, CDR1 is MDHEN, CDR2 SYDVKM. The ends lost 3 bases at V and 6 bases at J; junction bases unmatched: 7. This CDR3 region has 15 residues. The CDR3 sequence: CASSLDRGGGDTQYF. The CDR3 DNA follows: TGTGCCAGCAGTTTGGACAGGGGAGGTGGTGATACGCAGTATTTT.

The chain recombines TRBV5-6 with TRBJ2-1, with 8 positions matching TRBD1. The CDR3 contains 16 residues. V shed 4 bases, J shed 7 bases, and the junction held 13 bases outside the gene matches. Per germline, CDR1 SGHDT and CDR2 YYEEEE. The CDR3 DNA sequence: TGTGCCAGCAGCCTACCCGGGACAGGCATTGCGAATGAGCAGTTCTTC. Translated, it gives CASSLPGTGIANEQFF.